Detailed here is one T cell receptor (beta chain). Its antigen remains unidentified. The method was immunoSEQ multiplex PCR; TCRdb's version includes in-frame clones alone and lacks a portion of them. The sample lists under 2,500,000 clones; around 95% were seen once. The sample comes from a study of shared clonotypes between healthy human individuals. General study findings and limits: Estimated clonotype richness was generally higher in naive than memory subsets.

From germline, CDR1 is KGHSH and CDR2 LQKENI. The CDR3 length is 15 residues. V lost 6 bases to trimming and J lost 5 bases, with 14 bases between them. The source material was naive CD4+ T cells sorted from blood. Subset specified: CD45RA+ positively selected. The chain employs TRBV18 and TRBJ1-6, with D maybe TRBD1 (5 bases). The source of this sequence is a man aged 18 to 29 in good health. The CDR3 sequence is CASSRRRDDNSPLHF. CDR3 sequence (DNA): TGTGCCAGCTCCCGCCGCCGGGACGATAATTCACCCCTCCACTTT.